This passage covers 25 T cell receptor beta chains from one sample sequenced in a study of T cells after yellow fever vaccination (dated by TCRdb to the late 2010s). Library construction relied on 5' RACE. The sample was run on an Illumina HiSeq 2500. The raw public data were reprocessed by TCRdb itself: fastp quality trimming at Q25, MiXCR clonotype calling, in-frame beta chains only. Identical CDR3 protein sequences are pooled into one entry, listed with their most common genes and DNA. For this sample there are about 580,000 distinct CDR3 sequences; about a sixth appear just once. Roughly 17% of the sample is in the top ten clones. Sample treatment or condition, as interpreted from the label and publication: live attenuated yellow fever vaccine strain. Sequenced here: PBMCs, sampled less than 6 days after the first yellow fever vaccination. These receptors all stem from a man aged 18 to 29 who received the YFV17D yellow fever vaccine.

This sequence joins TRBV3-1 and TRBJ1-1; D not resolved. The V end lost 0 bases, the J end lost 10 bases, and 18 bases lay between the germline ends. The CDR3 totals 15 residues. Per the germline V gene, CDR1 is LGHDT and CDR2 is YNNKEL (reference sequence). The CDR3 nucleotides read TGTGCCAGCAGCCAAGATTTATCGGGAGCGCCGGCAGCTTTCTTT. As protein: CASSQDLSGAPAAFF.

This clonotype came up a few times. V gene TRBV30 combines with J gene TRBJ1-2, with D possibly matching TRBD1 (6 bases). CDR3 length equals 12 residues. Per the germline V gene, CDR1 is GTSNPN and CDR2 is SVGIG (reference sequence). The ends were cut back, 3 bases at V and 8 bases at J, with 13 bases in the middle. CDR3 sequence reads: CAWSAGAGGYTF. The CDR3 coding sequence is TGTGCCTGGAGCGCAGGGGCAGGAGGCTACACCTTC.

This clonotype turned up a few times. The chain couples TRBV5-8 to TRBJ1-1; the D gene is possibly TRBD1 (5 bases). Germline V gene data show CDR1 as SGHTS and CDR2 as YDEGEE. V lost 4 bases and J lost 1, with 14 bases in between. The CDR3 length is 15 residues. The CDR3 sequence: CASSQPGRSNTEAFF. CDR3 sequence (DNA): TGTGCCAGCAGCCAACCGGGACGTTCGAACACTGAAGCTTTCTTT. The whole variable domain, remainder taken from reference TRBV5-8 and TRBJ1-1, is EAGVTQSPTHLIKTRGQQATLRCSPISGHTSVYWYQQALGLGLQFLLWYDEGEERNRGNFPPRFSGRQFPNYSSELNVNALELEDSALYLCASSQPGRSNTEAFFGQGTRLTVV.

V usage is TRBV2 and J usage is TRBJ2-7, with 8 bases matching TRBD2. Trimming took 6 bases from V and 4 from J; bases not matched to a gene: 8. Germline assignment: CDR1 SNHLY and CDR2 FYNNEI. The CDR3 is 14 residues long. In nucleotides, the CDR3 is TGTGCCAGCAGATCGAGACTAGCGTCGTACGAGCAGTACGTC. It encodes CASRSRLASYEQYV.

This clonotype has more than one count but fewer than ten. This rearrangement joins TRBV13 to TRBJ2-7; tentatively, D is TRBD2 (5 bases). The CDR3 spans 13 residues. Germline CDR1 PRHDT, CDR2 FYEKMQ (reference sequence). Trimming removed 6 bases from V and 2 bases from J, with 11 bases in between. The CDR3 bases are TGTGCCAGCAGGGACGGGAAGACCTACGAGCAGTACTTC. Translated: CASRDGKTYEQYF.

The rearrangement joins TRBV5-4 to TRBJ2-5, with TRBD1 identical over 7 bases. Trimming took 2 bases from V and 0 from J; bases not matched to a gene: 1. The CDR3 contains 14 residues. Germline CDR1 and CDR2: SGHNT and YYREEE (reference sequence). In DNA, the CDR3 is TGTGCCAGCAGCTTACAGGGGCACCAAGAGACCCAGTACTTC. Translating gives CASSLQGHQETQYF.

This clonotype was observed a handful of times. The gene calls are TRBV5-1 and TRBJ2-1; D not certain. The CDR3 runs to 16 residues. Germline V CDR1 and CDR2: SGHRS, YFSETQ. V shed 4 bases and J shed 5 bases, with 19 bases lying between them. CDR3 coding DNA: TGCGCCAGCAGCGCCAGCCCAGAGTGGCTTAACAATGAGCAGTTCTTC. Translating it yields CASSASPEWLNNEQFF.

The chain joins TRBV20-1 to TRBJ1-5, with D unclear. The CDR3 totals 13 residues. Germline CDR1 DFQATT, CDR2 SNEGSKA (reference sequence). V was clipped by 5 bases and J by 6 bases, with 14 bases between them. CDR3 sequence (DNA): TGCAGTGCTGCAAGGGTTTACCGTCAGCCCCAGCATTTT. The encoded protein is CSAARVYRQPQHF.

The V gene is TRBV6-1, the J gene TRBJ1-2; D may be TRBD1 (5 bases). Germline CDR1 is MNHNS and CDR2 is SASEGT. V shed 6 bases and J shed 5 bases, with 19 bases lying between them. CDR3 length equals 15 residues. CDR3 in amino acids: CASRLGDFGHYGYTF. The DNA of the CDR3 is TGTGCCAGCAGATTGGGGGACTTCGGGCATTATGGCTACACCTTC.

The rearrangement uses TRBV4-2 and TRBJ2-5, with a tentative D call TRBD2 (5 bases). Germline V gives CDR1 LGHNA, CDR2 YNFKEQ. The CDR3 totals 15 residues. Trimming pared 0 bases from V and 5 bases from J, leaving 13 bases between. CDR3: CASSQESYGVETQYF. The CDR3 DNA reads as TGTGCCAGCAGCCAAGAGTCCTACGGGGTGGAGACCCAGTACTTC.

This clonotype was counted a few times. J is TRBJ2-1 and V is TRBV6-5; D tentatively fits TRBD1 or TRBD2 (5 bases each). The ends were cut back, 2 bases at V and 8 bases at J, with 13 bases in the middle. Germline V CDR1 and CDR2: MNHEY, SVGAGI. The CDR3 runs 14 residues. CDR3 protein: CASSYRGQGDEQFF. CDR3 in DNA: TGTGCCAGCAGTTACCGAGGGCAGGGCGATGAGCAGTTCTTC.

The sample holds a few counts of this clonotype. The genes are TRBV4-3 and TRBJ2-3, with no clear D. V shed 3 bases and J shed 6 bases, with 25 bases lying between them. The CDR3 is 18 residues long. Germline V lookup: CDR1 LGHNA, CDR2 YSLEER. CDR3 in DNA: TGCGCCAGCAGCCAGAAGGGCTTACGCGACTTTCTGGGGGATACGCAGTATTTT. Translating it yields CASSQKGLRDFLGDTQYF.

The chain is built from TRBV30 and TRBJ2-7, with a weak D call TRBD1 (5 bases). Germline V gives CDR1 GTSNPN, CDR2 SVGIG (reference sequence). This CDR3 is 15 amino acids long. V lost 3 bases, J lost 3 bases, and 18 bases lay in between. This chain's CDR3 is CAWSPGQGIIYEQYF. The CDR3, as DNA: TGTGCCTGGAGCCCCGGACAAGGGATTATCTACGAGCAGTACTTC.

In this sample, this clonotype turned up a few times. The genes are TRBV18 and TRBJ1-4; no clear D gene. The CDR3 has 15 residues. V lost 2 bases and J 5 bases, leaving 12 bases between the germline ends. Germline CDR1 is KGHSH and CDR2 is LQKENI. The CDR3 here is CASSPSGEGNEKLFF. The CDR3 DNA reads as TGTGCCAGCTCACCATCGGGTGAGGGCAATGAAAAACTGTTTTTT.

This rearrangement joins TRBV12-3 or TRBV12-4 to TRBJ1-3; D is unclear. The CDR3 sequence is 13 residues long. Deletions cut 3 bases from V and 5 bases from J, with 8 bases between. This CDR3 is CASSFGWRNTIYF. The CDR3 DNA reads as TGTGCCAGCAGTTTTGGATGGCGAAACACCATATATTTT.

The CDR3 DNA reads as TGTGCCAGCAGCTCAGGGAGCTCTGGAAACACCATATATTTT. Translation gives CASSSGSSGNTIYF. The rearrangement joins TRBV2 to TRBJ1-3, with a tentative D call TRBD1 (5 bases). Between the trimmed V and J ends, which lost 6 bases and 0 bases, there was a span of 9 bases. The length of the CDR3 is 14 residues. Germline loops: CDR1 SNHLY, CDR2 FYNNEI.

This clonotype was counted a few times. V and J are TRBV5-1 and TRBJ2-7; TRBD1 is a possible D gene (6 bases). The CDR3 runs to 14 residues. CDR1 is SGHRS, CDR2 YFSETQ, per germline. V gave up 4 bases and J gave up 1 base, with 12 bases separating them. The CDR3 nucleotides are TGCGCCAGCAGCCCCGTGACAGGTTCCTACGAGCAGTACGTC. This gives the protein CASSPVTGSYEQYV.

The rearrangement uses TRBV12-3 or TRBV12-4 and TRBJ2-3; 12 nucleotides align to TRBD1. This CDR3 is 16 amino acids long. J was trimmed by 3 bases and V by 4 bases; bases with no gene match: 5. In nucleotides, the CDR3 is TGTGCCAGCAGTTACCGGGACAGGGGGCGTACAGATACGCAGTATTTT. As protein: CASSYRDRGRTDTQYF.

This clonotype was detected only a few times. This chain links TRBV5-1 with TRBJ2-2; 9 bases are shared with TRBD2. Germline V gene data show CDR1 as SGHRS and CDR2 as YFSETQ. The CDR3 covers 16 residues. J lost 0 bases, V lost 3 bases, and 3 bases had no gene match. The CDR3 is CASSSIAGANTGELFF. The DNA of the CDR3 is TGCGCCAGCAGCTCGATAGCGGGAGCGAACACCGGGGAGCTGTTTTTT.

The V gene is TRBV2, the J gene TRBJ1-2; a weak D match, TRBD1 (5 bases). Germline V gives CDR1 SNHLY, CDR2 FYNNEI. V dropped 6 bases and J dropped 4 bases, with 9 bases sitting between them. This CDR3 has 12 residues. CDR3 region: CASRDDSYGYTF. The CDR3, as DNA: TGTGCCAGCAGAGACGACAGCTATGGCTACACCTTC.

The sample holds a few counts of this clonotype. V and J are TRBV19 and TRBJ2-1, with D possibly TRBD2 on 6 matching bases. Trimming cost V 7 bases and J 4 bases, with 17 bases left between them. The CDR3 consists of 15 residues. The germline V gene encodes CDR1 LNHDA and CDR2 SQIVND (reference sequence). The CDR3 region has the DNA TGTGCCAGTAACACCGGGACTGCAACTTACAATGAGCAGTTCTTC. Its translation is CASNTGTATYNEQFF.

The chain recombines TRBV12-3 or TRBV12-4 with TRBJ2-3, with 10 positions matching TRBD1. The CDR3 is made up of 17 amino acids. Germline trimming cut 6 bases from V and 3 bases from J; bases unmatched to any gene: 12. The CDR3 spells CASSPITGTGVTDTQYF. Here the CDR3 DNA reads TGTGCCAGCAGCCCTATTACCGGGACAGGGGTGACAGATACGCAGTATTTT.

This chain connects TRBV27 to TRBJ2-5; D perhaps matches TRBD1 (5 bases). V lost 3 bases and J lost 4, with 12 bases in between. This CDR3 has 14 residues. Germline CDR1 reads MNHEY; CDR2 reads SMNVEV (reference sequence). For the CDR3, the DNA is TGTGCCAGCAGTTTTCAGGGCTTACTAGAGACCCAGTACTTC. Its translation is CASSFQGLLETQYF.

The chain joins TRBV7-2 to TRBJ2-2, with D uncertain. Germline CDR1 is SGHTA and CDR2 is FQGNSA. Trimming took off 0 bases at V and 6 bases at J, with 14 bases between the two ends. The length of the CDR3 is 16 residues. The CDR3: CASSLARRHGSGELFF. CDR3 DNA sequence: TGTGCCAGCAGCTTAGCCCGTCGGCATGGGTCCGGGGAGCTGTTTTTT.

This clonotype was observed a few times. The chain recombines TRBV5-1 with TRBJ1-2, with 8 bases that match TRBD1. V lost 3 bases, J lost 6 bases, and 7 bases stayed unmatched. The CDR3 consists of 14 residues. CDR1 and CDR2 from the germline V gene are SGHRS and YFSETQ. The CDR3 coding sequence is TGCGCCAGCAGCTCCCGGACAGGGTCAGATGGCTACACCTTC. It is translated as CASSSRTGSDGYTF. The full variable domain, in which reference TRBV5-1 and TRBJ1-2 provide the parts outside the CDR3, is KAGVTQTPRYLIKTRGQQVTLSCSPISGHRSVSWYQQTPGQGLQFLFEYFSETQRNKGNFPGRFSGRQFSNSRSEMNVSTLELGDSALYLCASSSRTGSDGYTFGSGTRLTVV.